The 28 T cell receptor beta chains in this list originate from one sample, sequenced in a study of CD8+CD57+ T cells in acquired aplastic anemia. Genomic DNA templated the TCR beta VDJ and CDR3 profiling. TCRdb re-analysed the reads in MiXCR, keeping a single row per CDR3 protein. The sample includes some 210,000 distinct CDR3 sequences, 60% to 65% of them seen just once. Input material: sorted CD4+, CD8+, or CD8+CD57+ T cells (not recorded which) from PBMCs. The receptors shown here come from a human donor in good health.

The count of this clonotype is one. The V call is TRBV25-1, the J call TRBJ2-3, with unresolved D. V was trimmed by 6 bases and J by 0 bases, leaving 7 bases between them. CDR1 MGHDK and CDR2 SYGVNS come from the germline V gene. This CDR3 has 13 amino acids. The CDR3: CASSKASTDTQYF. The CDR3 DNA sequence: TGTGCCAGCAGCAAAGCAAGCACAGATACGCAGTATTTT.

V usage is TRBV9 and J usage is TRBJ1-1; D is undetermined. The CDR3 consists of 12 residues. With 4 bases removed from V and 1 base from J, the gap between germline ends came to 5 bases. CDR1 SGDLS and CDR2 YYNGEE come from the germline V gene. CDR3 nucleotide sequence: TGTGCCAGCAGCCCCTGGAACACTGAAGCTTTCTTT. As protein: CASSPWNTEAFF.

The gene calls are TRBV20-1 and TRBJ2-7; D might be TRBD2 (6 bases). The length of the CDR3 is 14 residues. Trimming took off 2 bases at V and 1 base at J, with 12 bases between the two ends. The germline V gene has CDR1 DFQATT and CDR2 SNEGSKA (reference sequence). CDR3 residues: CSARKDGGSYEQYF. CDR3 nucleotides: TGCAGTGCTAGAAAGGACGGGGGATCCTACGAGCAGTACTTC.

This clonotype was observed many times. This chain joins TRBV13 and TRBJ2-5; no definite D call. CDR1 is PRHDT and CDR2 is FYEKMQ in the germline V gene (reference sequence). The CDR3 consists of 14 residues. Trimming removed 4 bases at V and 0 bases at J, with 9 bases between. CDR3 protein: CASSSAKYQETQYF. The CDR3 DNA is TGTGCCAGCAGCTCAGCGAAATACCAAGAGACCCAGTACTTC.

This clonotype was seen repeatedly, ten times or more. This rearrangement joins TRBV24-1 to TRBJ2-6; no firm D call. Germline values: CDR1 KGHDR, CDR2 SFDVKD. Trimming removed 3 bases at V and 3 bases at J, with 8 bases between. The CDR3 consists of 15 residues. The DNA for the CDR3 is TGTGCCACCAGTGATCGAGGCGGTGGGGCCAACGTCCTGACTTTC. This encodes CATSDRGGGANVLTF.

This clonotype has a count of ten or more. Written as DNA, the CDR3 is TGTGCCAGCAGTTTTGAAGCGGGTCGCACAGATACGCAGTATTTT. Its protein is CASSFEAGRTDTQYF. The rearrangement uses TRBV12-3 or TRBV12-4 and TRBJ2-3; maybe TRBD2 (6 bases). Trimming cost V 3 bases and J 1 base, with 11 bases left between them. The CDR3 loop spans 15 amino acids.

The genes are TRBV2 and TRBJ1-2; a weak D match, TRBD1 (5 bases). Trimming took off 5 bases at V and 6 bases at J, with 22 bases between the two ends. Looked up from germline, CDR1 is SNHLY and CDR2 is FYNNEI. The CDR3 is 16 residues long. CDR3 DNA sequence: TGTGCCAGCAGTCCTTTCGGAGGGACCGGACTCCATGGCTACACCTTC. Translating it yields CASSPFGGTGLHGYTF.

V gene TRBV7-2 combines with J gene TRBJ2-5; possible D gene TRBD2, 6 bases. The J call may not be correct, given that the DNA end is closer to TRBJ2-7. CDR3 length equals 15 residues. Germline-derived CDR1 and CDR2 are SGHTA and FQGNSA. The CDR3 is CASSLVGGESYEQYF. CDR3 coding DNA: TGTGCCAGCAGCTTAGTAGGCGGGGAATCCTACGAGCAGTACTTC.

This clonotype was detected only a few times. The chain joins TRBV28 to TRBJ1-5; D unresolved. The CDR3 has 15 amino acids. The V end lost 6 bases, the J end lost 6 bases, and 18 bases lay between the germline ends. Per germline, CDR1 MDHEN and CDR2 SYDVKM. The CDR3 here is CASSPGFLGSQPQHF. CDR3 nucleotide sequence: TGTGCCAGCAGCCCTGGATTCTTGGGTTCTCAGCCCCAGCATTTT.

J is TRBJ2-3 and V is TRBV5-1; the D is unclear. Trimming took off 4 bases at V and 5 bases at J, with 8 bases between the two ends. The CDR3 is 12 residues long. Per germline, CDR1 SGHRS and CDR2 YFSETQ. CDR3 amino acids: CASSPERDTQYF. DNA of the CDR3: TGCGCCAGCAGCCCTGAGCGAGATACGCAGTATTTT.

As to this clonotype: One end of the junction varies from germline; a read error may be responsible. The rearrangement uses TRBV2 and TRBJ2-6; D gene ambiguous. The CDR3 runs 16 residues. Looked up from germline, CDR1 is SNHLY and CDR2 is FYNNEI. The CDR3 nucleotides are TGTGCCACCAGTGATCCGAATGGGTTAGGGGCCAACGTCCTGACTTTC. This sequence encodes CATSDPNGLGANVLTF.

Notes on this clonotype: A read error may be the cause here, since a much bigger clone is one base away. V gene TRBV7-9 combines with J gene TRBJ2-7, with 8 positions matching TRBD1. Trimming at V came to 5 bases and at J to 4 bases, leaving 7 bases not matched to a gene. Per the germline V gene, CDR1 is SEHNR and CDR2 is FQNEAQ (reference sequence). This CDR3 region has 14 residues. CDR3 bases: TGTGCCAGCAGCATAGGCAGGGGGCTATACGAGCAGTACTTC. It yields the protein CASSIGRGLYEQYF.

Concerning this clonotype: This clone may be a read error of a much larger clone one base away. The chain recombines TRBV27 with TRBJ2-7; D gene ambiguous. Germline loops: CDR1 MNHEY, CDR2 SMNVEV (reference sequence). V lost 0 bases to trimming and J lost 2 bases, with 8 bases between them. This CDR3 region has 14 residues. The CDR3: CASSLSGGPYEQYF. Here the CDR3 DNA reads TGTGCCAGCAGTTTATCGGGTGGTCCCTACGAGCAGTACTTC.

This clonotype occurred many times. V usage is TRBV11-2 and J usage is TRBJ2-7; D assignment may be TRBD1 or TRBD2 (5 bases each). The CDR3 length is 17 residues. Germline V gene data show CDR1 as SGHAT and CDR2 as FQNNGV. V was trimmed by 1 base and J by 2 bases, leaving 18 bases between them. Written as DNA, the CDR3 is TGTGCCAGCAGCTTAGTAGTAGGCTGGGACGGACCCTACGAGCAGTACTTC. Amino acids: CASSLVVGWDGPYEQYF.

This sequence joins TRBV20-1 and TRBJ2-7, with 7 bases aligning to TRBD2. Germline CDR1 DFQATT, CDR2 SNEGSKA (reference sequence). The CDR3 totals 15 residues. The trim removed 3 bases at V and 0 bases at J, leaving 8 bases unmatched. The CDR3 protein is CSASGPGLYSYEQYF. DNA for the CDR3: TGCAGTGCTAGCGGACCGGGACTATACTCCTACGAGCAGTACTTC.

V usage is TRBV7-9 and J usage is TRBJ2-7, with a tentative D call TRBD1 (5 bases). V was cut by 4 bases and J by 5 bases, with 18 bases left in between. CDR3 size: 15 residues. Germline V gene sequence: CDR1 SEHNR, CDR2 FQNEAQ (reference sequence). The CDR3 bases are TGTGCCAGCAGCTCTTTGACAGTGATACGCCACGAGCAGTACTTC. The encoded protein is CASSSLTVIRHEQYF.

For the CDR3, the DNA is TGTGCCAGCAGGTTGGGGGGTTTGGGTGAAGCTTTCTTT. Translation gives CASRLGGLGEAFF. The V call is TRBV7-9, the J call TRBJ1-1; perhaps TRBD1 as D (5 bases). V shed 6 bases and J shed 7 bases, with 15 bases lying between them. CDR1 and CDR2 (germline): SEHNR, FQNEAQ (reference sequence). The CDR3 extends over 13 amino acids. Supplemented by reference TRBV7-9 and TRBJ1-1, the full variable domain reads DTGVSQNPRHKITKRGQNVTFRCDPISEHNRLYWYRQTLGQGPEFLTYFQNEAQLEKSRLLSDRFSAERPKGSFSTLEIQRTEQGDSAMYLCASRLGGLGEAFFGQGTRLTVV.

The CDR3 nucleotides read TGCAGTGCTAGAGGGGACAGCTCCTACAATGAGCAGTTCTTC. This encodes CSARGDSSYNEQFF. This chain connects TRBV20-1 to TRBJ2-1; TRBD1 matches 7 bases. CDR3 length: 14 residues. Unmatched junction bases numbered 0, after V lost 1 base and J lost 0 bases. The germline V gene has CDR1 DFQATT and CDR2 SNEGSKA (reference sequence).

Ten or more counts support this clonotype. CDR3 nucleotide sequence: TGCCGCATCCCTACCACGCAGGGCTACACCTTC. The encoded protein is CRIPTTQGYTF. The rearrangement links TRBV20-1 to TRBJ1-2; D uncertain. CDR1 is DFQATT, CDR2 SNEGSKA, per germline (reference sequence). The length of the CDR3 is 11 residues.

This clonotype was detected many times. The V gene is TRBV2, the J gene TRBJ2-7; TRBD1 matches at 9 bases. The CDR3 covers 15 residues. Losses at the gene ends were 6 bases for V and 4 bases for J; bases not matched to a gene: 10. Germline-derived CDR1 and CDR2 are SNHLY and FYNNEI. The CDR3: CASSKPGQGNYEQYF. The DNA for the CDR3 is TGTGCCAGCAGCAAACCGGGACAGGGCAATTACGAGCAGTACTTC.

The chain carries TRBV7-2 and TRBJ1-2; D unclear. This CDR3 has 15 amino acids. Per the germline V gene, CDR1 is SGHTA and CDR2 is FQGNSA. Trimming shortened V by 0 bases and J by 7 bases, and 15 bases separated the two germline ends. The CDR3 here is CASSLAGRVLSGYTF. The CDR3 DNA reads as TGTGCCAGCAGCTTAGCGGGAAGGGTCTTGAGTGGCTACACCTTC.

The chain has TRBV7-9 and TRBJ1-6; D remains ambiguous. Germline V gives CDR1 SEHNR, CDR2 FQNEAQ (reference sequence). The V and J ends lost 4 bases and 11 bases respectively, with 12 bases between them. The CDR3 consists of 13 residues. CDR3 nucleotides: TGTGCCAGCAGCTCTGAGGGATCGGCACCCCTCCACTTT. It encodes CASSSEGSAPLHF.

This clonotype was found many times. The CDR3 is CASSLAPGNQPQHF. CDR3 DNA sequence: TGTGCCAGCAGCTTGGCGCCAGGAAATCAGCCCCAGCATTTT. V gene TRBV5-6 combines with J gene TRBJ1-5; D unresolved. V dropped 0 bases and J dropped 4 bases, with 8 bases sitting between them. The CDR3 spans 14 residues. Germline V gene sequence: CDR1 SGHDT, CDR2 YYEEEE.

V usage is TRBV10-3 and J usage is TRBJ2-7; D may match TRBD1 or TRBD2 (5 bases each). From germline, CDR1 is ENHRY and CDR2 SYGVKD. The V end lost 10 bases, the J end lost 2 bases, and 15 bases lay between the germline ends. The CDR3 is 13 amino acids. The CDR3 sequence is CASASGHTYEQYF. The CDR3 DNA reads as TGTGCCAGTGCTTCGGGGCATACCTACGAGCAGTACTTC.

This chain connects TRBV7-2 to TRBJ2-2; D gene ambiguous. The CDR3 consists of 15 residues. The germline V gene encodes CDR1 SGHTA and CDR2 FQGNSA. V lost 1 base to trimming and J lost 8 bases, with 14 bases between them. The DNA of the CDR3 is TGTGCCAGCAGCTTAGAGGCTAGGAGAAGGGGGGAGCTGTTTTTT. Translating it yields CASSLEARRRGELFF.

The CDR3 DNA follows: TGCGCCAGCAGCCAAGAACAGACAGATGAGCAGTTCTTC. Protein product: CASSQEQTDEQFF. This sequence joins TRBV4-1 and TRBJ2-1; D possibly corresponds to TRBD1 (5 bases). The germline V gene encodes CDR1 MGHRA and CDR2 YSYEKL. This CDR3 has 13 amino acids. The ends were cut back, 0 bases at V and 8 bases at J, with 8 bases in the middle.

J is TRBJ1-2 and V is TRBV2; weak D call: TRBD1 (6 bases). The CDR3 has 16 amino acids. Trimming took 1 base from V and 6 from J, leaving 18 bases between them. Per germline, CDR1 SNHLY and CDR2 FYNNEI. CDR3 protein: CASSEEPVGTIDGYTF. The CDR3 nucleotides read TGTGCCAGCAGTGAAGAGCCGGTGGGGACAATCGATGGCTACACCTTC.

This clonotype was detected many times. The CDR3 DNA follows: TGTGCCAGCAGTTACTCGTCTGACTCTGGAAACACCATATATTTT. Its protein is CASSYSSDSGNTIYF. The chain is built from TRBV6-2 or TRBV6-3 and TRBJ1-3; no clear D gene. This CDR3 has 15 residues. V shed 0 bases and J shed 0 bases, with 6 bases lying between them. CDR1 and CDR2 from the germline V gene are MNHEY and SVGEGT.